The clone carrying this T cell receptor beta chain was found once. The entry originates in a study of blood T cell repertoires in COVID-19. The method was immunoSEQ multiplex PCR; TCRdb's version includes in-frame clones alone and lacks a portion of them. This sample has roughly 200,000 clones, with around four fifths found just once. This CDR3 contains 11 residues. Per the germline V gene, CDR1 is SGHNT and CDR2 is YYREEE (reference sequence). V lost 1 base and J 6 bases, leaving 5 bases between the germline ends. Seattle patients were enrolled while actively infected and followed longitudinally. The genes are TRBV5-4 and TRBJ2-7; D gene uncertain. The receptor comes from a woman aged 80 or older with COVID-19, enrolled during active disease. The source material was peripheral blood. The CDR3 sequence is CASSLRSEQYF. DNA for the CDR3: TGTGCCAGCAGCTTGAGGAGCGAGCAGTACTTC.